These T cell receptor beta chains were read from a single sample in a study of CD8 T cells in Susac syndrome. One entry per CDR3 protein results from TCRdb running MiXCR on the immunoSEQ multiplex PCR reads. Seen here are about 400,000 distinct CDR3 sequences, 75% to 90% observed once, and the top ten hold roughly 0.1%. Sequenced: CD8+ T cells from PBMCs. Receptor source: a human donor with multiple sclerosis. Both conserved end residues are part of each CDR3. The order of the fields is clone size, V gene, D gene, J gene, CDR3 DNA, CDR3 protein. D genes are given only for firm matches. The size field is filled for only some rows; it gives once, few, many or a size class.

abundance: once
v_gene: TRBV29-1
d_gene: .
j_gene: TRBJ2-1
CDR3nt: TGCAGCGTTGAAGGAACGGGGCTCCACAATGAGCAGTTCTTC
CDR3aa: CSVEGTGLHNEQFF

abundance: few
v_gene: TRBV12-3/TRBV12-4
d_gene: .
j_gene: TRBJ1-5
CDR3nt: TGTGCCAGCAGAACCGACAATCAGCCCCAGCATTTT
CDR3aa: CASRTDNQPQHF

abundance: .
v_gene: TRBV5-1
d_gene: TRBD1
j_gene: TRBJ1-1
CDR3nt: TGCGCCAGCAGCTTGGATTTAAGGGACAGGGAGGGGACTGAAGCTTTCTTT
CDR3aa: CASSLDLRDREGTEAFF

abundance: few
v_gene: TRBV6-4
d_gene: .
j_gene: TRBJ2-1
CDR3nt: TGTGCCAGCAGTGACTACTCCTACAATGAGCAGTTCTTC
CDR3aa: CASSDYSYNEQFF

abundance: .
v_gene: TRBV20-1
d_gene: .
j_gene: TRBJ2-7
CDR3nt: TGCAGTGCTAGGGACGTTTCCTACGAGCAGTACTTC
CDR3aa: CSARDVSYEQYF

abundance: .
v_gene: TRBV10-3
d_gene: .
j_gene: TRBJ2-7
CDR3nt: TGTGCCATCAGTGAGGGGAGTGCCTCCTACGAGCAGTACTTC
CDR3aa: CAISEGSASYEQYF

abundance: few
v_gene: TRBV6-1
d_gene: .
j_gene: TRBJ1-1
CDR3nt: TGTGCCAGCAGCGTCACAGGGTCTGTGGTGAACACTGAAGCTTTCTTT
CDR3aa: CASSVTGSVVNTEAFF

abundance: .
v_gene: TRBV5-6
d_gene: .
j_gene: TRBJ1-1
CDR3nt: TGTGCCAGCAGCATTACTGAAACTGAAGCTTTCTTT
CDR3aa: CASSITETEAFF

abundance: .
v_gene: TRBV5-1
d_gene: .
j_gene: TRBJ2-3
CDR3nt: TGCGCCAGCAAGCTATCCTTGGGAGATACGCAGTATTTT
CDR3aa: CASKLSLGDTQYF

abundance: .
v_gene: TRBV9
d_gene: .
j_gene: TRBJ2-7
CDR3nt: TGTGCCAGCAGCATCCGGGACGGGGTCTACGAGCAGTACTTC
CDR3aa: CASSIRDGVYEQYF

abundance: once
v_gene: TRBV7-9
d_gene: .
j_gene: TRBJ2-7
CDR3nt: TGTGCCAGCAGCTTAGGTGGTGTTACCTACGAGCAGTACTTC
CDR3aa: CASSLGGVTYEQYF

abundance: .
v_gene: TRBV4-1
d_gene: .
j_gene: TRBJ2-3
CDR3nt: TGCGCCAGCAGCCAAGAGGTGCAGGGGTCCACTTCGAGGGATACGCAGTATTTT
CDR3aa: CASSQEVQGSTSRDTQYF

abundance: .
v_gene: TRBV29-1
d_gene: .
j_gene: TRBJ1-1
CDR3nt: TGTAGCGTTGAGAAGGGCGACACTGAAGCTTTCTTT
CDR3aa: CSVEKGDTEAFF

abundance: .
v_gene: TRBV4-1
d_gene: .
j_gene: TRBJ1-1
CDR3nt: TGCGCCAGCAGCCACGGTTTCGGAGCTGTCTTT
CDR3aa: CASSHGFGAVF

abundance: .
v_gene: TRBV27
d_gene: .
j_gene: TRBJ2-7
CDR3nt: TGTGCCAGCAGCCCCGGGTCTATCTACGAGCAGTACTTC
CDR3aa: CASSPGSIYEQYF

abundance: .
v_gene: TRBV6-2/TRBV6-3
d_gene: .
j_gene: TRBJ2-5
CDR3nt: TGTGCCAGCAGTTACTCGGAAAGGGAGACCCAGTACTTC
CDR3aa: CASSYSERETQYF

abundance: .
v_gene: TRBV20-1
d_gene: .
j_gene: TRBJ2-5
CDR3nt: TGCAGTGCTAGAGGGCAGTACCAAGAGACCCAGTACTTC
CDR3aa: CSARGQYQETQYF

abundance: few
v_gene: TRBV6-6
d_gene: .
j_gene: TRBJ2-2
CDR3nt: TGTGCCAGCAGTAATCAGGCCGCCACCGGGGAGCTGTTTTTT
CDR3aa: CASSNQAATGELFF

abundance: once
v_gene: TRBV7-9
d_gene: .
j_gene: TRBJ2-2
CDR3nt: TGTGCCAGAAGGACTGCGAACACCGGGGAGCTGTTTTTT
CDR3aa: CARRTANTGELFF

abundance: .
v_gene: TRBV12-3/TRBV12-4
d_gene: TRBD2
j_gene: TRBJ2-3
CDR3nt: TGTGCCAGCAGTTGGGAGGCTAGCGGGAGTATGACAGATACGCAGTATTTT
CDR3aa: CASSWEASGSMTDTQYF

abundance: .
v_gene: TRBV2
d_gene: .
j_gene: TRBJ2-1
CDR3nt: TGTGCCAGCAGTGGTGAGGGGATGGATGAGCAGTTCTTC
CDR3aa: CASSGEGMDEQFF

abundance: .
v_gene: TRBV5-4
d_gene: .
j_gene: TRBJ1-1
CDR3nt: TGTGCCGGAAAAGGGGGGAGAGGCGCTGAAGCTTTCTTT
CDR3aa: CAGKGGRGAEAFF

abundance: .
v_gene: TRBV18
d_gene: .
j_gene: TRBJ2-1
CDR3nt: TGTGCCAGCTCACCGGCGGGGAATGAGCAGTTCTTC
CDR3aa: CASSPAGNEQFF

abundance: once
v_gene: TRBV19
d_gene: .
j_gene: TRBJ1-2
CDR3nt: TGTGCCAGTAGTATAAACCTTCTGGACTATGGCTACACCTTC
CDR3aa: CASSINLLDYGYTF

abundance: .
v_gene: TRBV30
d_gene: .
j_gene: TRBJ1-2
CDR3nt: TGTGCCTGGTCCACAGGGTACGAGGGTGGCTACACCTTC
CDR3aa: CAWSTGYEGGYTF